The entry below describes one T cell receptor (beta chain). Its cognate antigen is unknown. V shed 0 bases and J shed 6 bases, with 9 bases lying between them. Germline V CDR1 and CDR2: SGHVS, FQNEAQ. The CDR3 sequence is 13 residues long. CD8 cells regarded as naive lacked CD45RO, were positively chosen for CCR7, and omitted terminally differentiated effector memory CD45RA+ cells. Clones were read by immunoSEQ multiplex PCR, and TCRdb kept only the in-frame ones, dropping some. The sample holds millions of clones; just under 95% are singletons and the top ten take 0.9% to 1.4%. The source of the sample is a study of shared clonotypes between healthy human individuals. Overall study: Per donor, three plates held CD4 naive cells, three held CD4 memory, two held CD8 naive and one held CD8 memory. Study conclusions and caveats: The four-donor shared clonotypes exceeded non-shared clonotypes in generation probability, with non-shared ones scoring lower.

The sample was naive CD8+ T cells sorted from blood. The source of this sequence is a man in his late teens or twenties in good health. The chain couples TRBV7-8 to TRBJ2-7, with D unclear. CDR3 sequence (DNA): TGTGCCAGCAGCTTAGCGGCGGTCCCCGAGCAGTACTTC. As protein: CASSLAAVPEQYF.